The following is a T cell receptor (beta chain) sequence with its context. The table came from immunoSEQ multiplex PCR; TCRdb's copy has only in-frame clones and leaves some out. The sample has roughly 180,000 clones; over 75% are singletons. Recruits, aged roughly 18 to 95 years, lived in 24 US areas. In assigning cohorts, the study relied on participant-reported clinical history. This sample stems from a study of blood T cell repertoires in COVID-19. Study context: Samples came from the United States, Italy and Spain, spanning acute and convalescent COVID-19. Sources were T cells, B-cell-depleted T cells, or PBMCs; the material itself was cDNA or gDNA.

This sequence originates from a woman aged 40 to 50 with acute COVID-19. Sample: PBMCs or T cells enriched from blood (not recorded which).

In nucleotides, the CDR3 is TGTGCCAGCAGCTTCGCGGGGGCAGGTGAAGCTTTCTTT. Encoded protein: CASSFAGAGEAFF. The chain combines TRBV5-4 with TRBJ1-1, with D possibly being TRBD1 (6 bases). The CDR3 length is 13 residues. Trimming cost V 2 bases and J 7 bases, with 12 bases left between them. The germline CDR1 and CDR2 sequences are SGHNT and YYREEE (reference sequence).